This entry describes one TCR beta chain. These data are taken from a study of blood T cell repertoires in COVID-19. Germline CDR1 LGHDT, CDR2 YNNKEL (reference sequence). The CDR3 is made up of 17 amino acids. V was clipped by 4 bases and J by 10 bases; unmatched bases: 16. The repertoire was sequenced with immunoSEQ multiplex PCR; TCRdb's copy has only in-frame clones and lacks some. The sample consists of some 150,000 clones, more than 80% of them appearing once. This receptor was identified in a human donor in a cohort sampled during active COVID-19. This chain uses TRBV3-1 (or the pseudogene TRBV3-2) with TRBJ2-5; 12 nucleotides match TRBD2. Sample: peripheral blood. CDR3 in amino acids: CASSPSGGANSFSLQYF. The CDR3 DNA is TGTGCCAGCAGCCCTAGCGGGGGGGCCAATTCTTTCTCCCTCCAGTACTTC.